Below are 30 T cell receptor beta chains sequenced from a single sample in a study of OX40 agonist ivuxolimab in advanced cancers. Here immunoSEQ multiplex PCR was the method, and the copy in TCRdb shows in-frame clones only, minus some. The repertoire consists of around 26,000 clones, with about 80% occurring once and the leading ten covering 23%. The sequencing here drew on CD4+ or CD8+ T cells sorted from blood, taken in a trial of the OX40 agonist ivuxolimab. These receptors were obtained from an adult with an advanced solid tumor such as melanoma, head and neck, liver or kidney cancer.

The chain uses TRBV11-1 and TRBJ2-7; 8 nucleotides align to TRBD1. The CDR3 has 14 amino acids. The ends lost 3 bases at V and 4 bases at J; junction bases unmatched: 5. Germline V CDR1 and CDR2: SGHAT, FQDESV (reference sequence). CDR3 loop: CASSFRRGLYEQYF. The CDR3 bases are TGTGCCAGCAGCTTCCGCAGGGGGCTATACGAGCAGTACTTC.

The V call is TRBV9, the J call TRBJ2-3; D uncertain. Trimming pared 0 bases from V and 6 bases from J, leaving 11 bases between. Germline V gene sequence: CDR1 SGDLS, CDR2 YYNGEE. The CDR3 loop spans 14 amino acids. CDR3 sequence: CASSVGWDGDTQYF. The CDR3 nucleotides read TGTGCCAGCAGCGTAGGTTGGGATGGGGATACGCAGTATTTT.

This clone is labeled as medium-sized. The CDR3 sequence: CASSNEGRETEAFF. In nucleotides, the CDR3 is TGTGCCAGCAGCAATGAGGGACGAGAGACTGAAGCTTTCTTT. The chain couples TRBV21-1 to TRBJ1-1. TRBV21-1 is marked as a pseudogene. The CDR3 runs 14 residues.

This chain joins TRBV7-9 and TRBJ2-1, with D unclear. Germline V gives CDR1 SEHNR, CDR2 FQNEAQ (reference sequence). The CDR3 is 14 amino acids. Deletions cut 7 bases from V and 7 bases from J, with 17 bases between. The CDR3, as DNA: TGTGCCAGCACCGTATGGTGGGAACGGAATGAGCAGTTCTTC. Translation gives CASTVWWERNEQFF.

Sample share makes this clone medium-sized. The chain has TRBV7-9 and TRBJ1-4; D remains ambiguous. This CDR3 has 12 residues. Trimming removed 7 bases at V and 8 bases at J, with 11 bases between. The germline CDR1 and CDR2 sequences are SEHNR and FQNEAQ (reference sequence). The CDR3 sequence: CASTESQEKLFF. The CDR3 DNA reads TGTGCCAGCACTGAAAGCCAGGAAAAACTGTTTTTT. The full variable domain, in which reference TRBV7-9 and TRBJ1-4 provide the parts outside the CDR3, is DTGVSQNPRHKITKRGQNVTFRCDPISEHNRLYWYRQTLGQGPEFLTYFQNEAQLEKSRLLSDRFSAERPKGSFSTLEIQRTEQGDSAMYLCASTESQEKLFFGSGTQLSVL.

CDR3 sequence: CASSSNPGTWIYGYTF. As DNA, the CDR3 is TGTGCCAGCAGTTCTAACCCCGGGACATGGATCTATGGCTACACCTTC. The V call is TRBV27, the J call TRBJ1-2; D possibly corresponds to TRBD1 (6 bases). Germline loops: CDR1 MNHEY, CDR2 SMNVEV (reference sequence). The CDR3 consists of 16 residues. V lost 4 bases and J 4 bases, leaving 19 bases between the germline ends.

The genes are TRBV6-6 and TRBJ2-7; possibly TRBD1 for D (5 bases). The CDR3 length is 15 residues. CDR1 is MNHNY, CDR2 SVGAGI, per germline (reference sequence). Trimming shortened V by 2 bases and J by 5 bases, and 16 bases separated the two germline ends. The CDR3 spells CASSYDGQGVDEQYF. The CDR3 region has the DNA TGTGCCAGCAGTTACGATGGCCAGGGCGTCGACGAGCAGTACTTC.

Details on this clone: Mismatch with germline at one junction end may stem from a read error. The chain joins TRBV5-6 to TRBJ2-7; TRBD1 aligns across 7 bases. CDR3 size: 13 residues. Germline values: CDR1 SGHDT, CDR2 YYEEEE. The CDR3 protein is CVSSVGGWDEQYF. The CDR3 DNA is TGTGTCAGCAGCGTAGGGGGCTGGGACGAGCAGTACTTC. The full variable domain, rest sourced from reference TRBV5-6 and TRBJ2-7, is DAGVTQSPTHLIKTRGQQVTLRCSPKSGHDTVSWYQQALGQGPQFIFQYYEEEERQRGNFPDRFSGHQFPNYSSELNVNALLLGDSALYLCVSSVGGWDEQYFGPGTRLTVT.

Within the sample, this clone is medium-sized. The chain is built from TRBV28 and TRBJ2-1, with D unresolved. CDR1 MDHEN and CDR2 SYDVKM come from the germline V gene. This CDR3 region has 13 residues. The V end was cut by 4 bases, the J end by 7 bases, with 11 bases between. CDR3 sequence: CASSSMDGNEQFF. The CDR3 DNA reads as TGTGCCAGCAGTTCCATGGACGGAAATGAGCAGTTCTTC.

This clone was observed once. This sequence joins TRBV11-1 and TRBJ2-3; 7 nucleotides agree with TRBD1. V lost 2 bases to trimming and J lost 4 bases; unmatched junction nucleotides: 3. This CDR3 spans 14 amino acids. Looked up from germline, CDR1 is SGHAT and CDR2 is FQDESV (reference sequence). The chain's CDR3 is CASSLYRGADTQYF. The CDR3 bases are TGTGCCAGCAGCTTATACAGGGGTGCAGATACGCAGTATTTT. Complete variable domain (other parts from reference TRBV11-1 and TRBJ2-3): EAEVAQSPRYKITEKSQAVAFWCDPISGHATLYWYRQILGQGPELLVQFQDESVVDDSQLPKDRFSAERLKGVDSTLKIQPAELGDSAMYLCASSLYRGADTQYFGPGTRLTVL.

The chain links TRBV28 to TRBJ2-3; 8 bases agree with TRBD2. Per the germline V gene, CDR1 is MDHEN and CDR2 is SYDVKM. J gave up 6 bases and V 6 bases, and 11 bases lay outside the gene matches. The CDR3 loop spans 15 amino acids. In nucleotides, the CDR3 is TGTGCCAGCAGAGAAGTAGCGGGGTTGGAGGATACGCAGTATTTT. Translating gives CASREVAGLEDTQYF.

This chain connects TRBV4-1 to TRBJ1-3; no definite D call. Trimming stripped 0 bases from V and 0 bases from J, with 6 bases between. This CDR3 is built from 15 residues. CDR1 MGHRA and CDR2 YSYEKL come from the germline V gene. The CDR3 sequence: CASSQDWSSGNTIYF. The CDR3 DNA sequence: TGCGCCAGCAGCCAAGATTGGTCCTCTGGAAACACCATATATTTT.

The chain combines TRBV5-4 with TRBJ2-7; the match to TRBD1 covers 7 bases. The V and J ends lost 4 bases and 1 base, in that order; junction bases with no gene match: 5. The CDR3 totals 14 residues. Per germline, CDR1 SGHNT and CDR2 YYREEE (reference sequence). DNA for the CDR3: TGTGCCAGCAGCGAGACAGGGAAGTCCTACGAGCAGTACTTC. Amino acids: CASSETGKSYEQYF.

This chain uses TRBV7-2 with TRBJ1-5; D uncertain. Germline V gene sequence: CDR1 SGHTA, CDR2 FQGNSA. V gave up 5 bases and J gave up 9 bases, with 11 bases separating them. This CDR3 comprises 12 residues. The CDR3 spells CASSLYLGPQHF. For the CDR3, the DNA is TGTGCCAGCAGCCTATATCTTGGGCCCCAGCATTTT.

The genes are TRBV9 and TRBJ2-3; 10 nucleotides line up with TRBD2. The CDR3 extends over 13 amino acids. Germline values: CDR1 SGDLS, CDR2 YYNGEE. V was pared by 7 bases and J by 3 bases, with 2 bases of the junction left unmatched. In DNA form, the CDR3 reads TGTGCCAGCGGACTAGCGGTAACAGATACGCAGTATTTT. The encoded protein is CASGLAVTDTQYF.

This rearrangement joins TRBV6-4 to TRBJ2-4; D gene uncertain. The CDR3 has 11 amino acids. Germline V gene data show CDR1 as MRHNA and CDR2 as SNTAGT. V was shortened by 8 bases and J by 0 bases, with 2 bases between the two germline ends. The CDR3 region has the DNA TGTGCCAGCCTAGCCAAAAACATTCAGTACTTC. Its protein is CASLAKNIQYF.

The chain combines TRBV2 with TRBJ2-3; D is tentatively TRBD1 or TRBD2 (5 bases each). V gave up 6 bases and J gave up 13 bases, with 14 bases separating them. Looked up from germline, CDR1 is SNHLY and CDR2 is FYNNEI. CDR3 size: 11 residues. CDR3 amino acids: CASRGPLREYF. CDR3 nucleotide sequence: TGTGCCAGCAGGGGACCCCTGCGTGAGTATTTT.

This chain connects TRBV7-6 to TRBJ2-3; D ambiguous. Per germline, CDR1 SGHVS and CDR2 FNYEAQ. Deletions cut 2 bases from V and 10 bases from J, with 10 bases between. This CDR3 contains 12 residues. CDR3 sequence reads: CASSLSEYPQYF. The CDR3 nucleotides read TGTGCCAGCAGCTTATCGGAATATCCGCAGTATTTT.

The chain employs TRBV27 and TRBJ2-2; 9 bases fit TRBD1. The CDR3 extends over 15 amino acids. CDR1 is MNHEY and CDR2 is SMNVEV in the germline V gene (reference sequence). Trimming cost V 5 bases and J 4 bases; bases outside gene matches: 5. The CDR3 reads CASSPGQGSTGELFF. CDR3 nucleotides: TGTGCCAGCAGTCCGGGACAGGGAAGCACCGGGGAGCTGTTTTTT.

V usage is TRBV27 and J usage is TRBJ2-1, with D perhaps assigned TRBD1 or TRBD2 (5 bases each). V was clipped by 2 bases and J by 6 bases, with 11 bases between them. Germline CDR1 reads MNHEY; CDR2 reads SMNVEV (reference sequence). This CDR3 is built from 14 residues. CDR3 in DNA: TGTGCCAGCAGTTTACCAGGGACCACCAATGAGCAGTTCTTC. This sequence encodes CASSLPGTTNEQFF.

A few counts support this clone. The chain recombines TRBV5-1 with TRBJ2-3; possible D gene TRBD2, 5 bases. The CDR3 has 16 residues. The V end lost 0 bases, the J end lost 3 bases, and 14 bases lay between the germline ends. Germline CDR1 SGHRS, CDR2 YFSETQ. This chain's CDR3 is CASSLAGVGATDTQYF. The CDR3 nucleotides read TGCGCCAGCAGCTTGGCGGGTGTGGGAGCTACAGATACGCAGTATTTT.

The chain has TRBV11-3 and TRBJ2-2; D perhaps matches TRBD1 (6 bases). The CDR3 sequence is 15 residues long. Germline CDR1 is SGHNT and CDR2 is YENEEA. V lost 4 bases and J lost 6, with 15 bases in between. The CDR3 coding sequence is TGTGCCAGCAGCTCGACAGGCCGTCCCCCCGGGGAGCTGTTTTTT. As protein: CASSSTGRPPGELFF.

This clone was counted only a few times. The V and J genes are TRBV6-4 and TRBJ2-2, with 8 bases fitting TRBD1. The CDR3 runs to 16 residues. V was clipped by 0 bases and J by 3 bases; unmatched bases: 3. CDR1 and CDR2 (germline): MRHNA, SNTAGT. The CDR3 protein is CASSDSQGADTGELFF. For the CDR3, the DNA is TGTGCCAGCAGTGACTCGCAGGGGGCAGACACCGGGGAGCTGTTTTTT.

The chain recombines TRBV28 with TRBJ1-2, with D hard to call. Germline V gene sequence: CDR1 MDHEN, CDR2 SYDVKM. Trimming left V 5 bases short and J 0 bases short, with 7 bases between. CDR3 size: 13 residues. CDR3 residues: CASSRGPNYGYTF. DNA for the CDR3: TGTGCCAGCAGTCGAGGACCTAACTATGGCTACACCTTC.

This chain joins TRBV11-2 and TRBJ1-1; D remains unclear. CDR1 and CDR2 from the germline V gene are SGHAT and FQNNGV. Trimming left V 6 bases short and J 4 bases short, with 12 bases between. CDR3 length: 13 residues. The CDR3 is CASRGPRVTEAFF. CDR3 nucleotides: TGTGCCAGCAGAGGGCCTAGGGTCACTGAAGCTTTCTTT.

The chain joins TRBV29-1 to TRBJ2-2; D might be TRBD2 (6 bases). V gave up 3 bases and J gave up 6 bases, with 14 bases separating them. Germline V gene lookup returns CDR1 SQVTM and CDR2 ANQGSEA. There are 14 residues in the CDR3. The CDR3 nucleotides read TGCAGCGTTGACCGGGGGTTGGGGGCCGGGGAGCTGTTTTTT. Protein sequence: CSVDRGLGAGELFF.

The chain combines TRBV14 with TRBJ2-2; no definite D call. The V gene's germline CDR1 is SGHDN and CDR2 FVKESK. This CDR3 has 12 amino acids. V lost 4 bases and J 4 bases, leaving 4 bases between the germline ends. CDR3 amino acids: CASSRGTGELFF. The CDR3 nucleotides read TGTGCCAGCAGCCGGGGCACCGGGGAGCTGTTTTTT.

The CDR3 bases are TGTGCCAGCAGAGAACAAGAGACCCAGTACTTC. It encodes CASREQETQYF. The V gene is TRBV28, the J gene TRBJ2-5; unclear D gene. This CDR3 region has 11 residues. Trimming took off 6 bases at V and 2 bases at J, with 4 bases between the two ends. The germline V gene encodes CDR1 MDHEN and CDR2 SYDVKM.

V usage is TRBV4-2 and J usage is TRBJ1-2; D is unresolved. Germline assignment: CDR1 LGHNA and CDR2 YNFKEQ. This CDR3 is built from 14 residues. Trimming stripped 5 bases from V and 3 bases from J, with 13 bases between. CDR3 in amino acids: CASSESPGYYGYTF. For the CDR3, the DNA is TGTGCCAGCAGCGAAAGCCCAGGATACTATGGCTACACCTTC.

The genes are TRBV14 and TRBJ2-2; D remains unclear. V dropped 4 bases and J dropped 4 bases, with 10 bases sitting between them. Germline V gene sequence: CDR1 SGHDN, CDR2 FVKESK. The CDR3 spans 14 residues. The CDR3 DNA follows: TGTGCCAGCAGCCGAAGAATGGGCACCGGGGAGCTGTTTTTT. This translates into CASSRRMGTGELFF.